This paragraph covers one TCR beta chain sequence. A junction end diverges from the germline sequence, so it may reflect a read error. Time point reported: persistent/refractory GD, antithyroid drugs over 5 years with positive TRAb. After RNA was extracted from PBMCs, the TCR library was made from it. The data derive from a study of regulatory T cells in long-lasting Graves disease. The CDR3 totals 14 residues. The V gene's germline CDR1 is LGHDT and CDR2 YNNKEL (reference sequence). The TCR beta library used iRepertoire HTBI primers with Arm-PCR amplification of CDR3. MiXCR was run by TCRdb on the multiplex PCR reads, yielding one entry per CDR3 protein. Of more than 650,000 distinct CDR3 sequences detected, around 30% appear once; the ten largest clones hold about two fifths.

This TCR was recovered from a female donor with Graves disease. The J gene is TRBJ1-5, the V gene TRBV3-1, with D unresolved. The sample in question was peripheral blood mononuclear cells (PBMCs), obtained when the disease was refractory, from a patient treated with antithyroid drugs. The CDR3 is CASSQDEGNRPQHF. The CDR3 nucleotides are TGTGCCAGCAGCCAAGACGAGGGAAATCGGCCCCAGCATTTT.